This entry lists 2 T cell receptor beta chains sequenced from one sample in a study of cytomegalovirus exposure and HLA in healthy donors. PCR employed 60 Vbeta and 13 Jbeta primers. This table comes from immunoSEQ multiplex PCR, and its TCRdb copy is limited to in-frame clones, with some not included. This table holds 170,000 or so clones, approximately 80% found once. The sequencing sample was made of PBMCs. These TCRs come from a man between 18 and 35 years old in good health and CMV-seronegative.

This clone has only a few counts. The chain couples TRBV7-8 to TRBJ2-3; TRBD2 matches at 7 bases. Per germline, CDR1 SGHVS and CDR2 FQNEAQ. This CDR3 is built from 16 residues. The V and J ends lost 3 bases and 1 base, in that order; junction bases with no gene match: 7. CDR3 DNA: TGTGCCAGCAGCTTTGGGATTCGGGAGGGCACAGATACGCAGTATTTT. As protein: CASSFGIREGTDTQYF. The full variable domain, completed using reference TRBV7-8 and TRBJ2-3, is GAGVSQSPRYKVAKRGQDVALRCDPISGHVSLFWYQQALGQGPEFLTYFQNEAQLDKSGLPSDRFFAERPEGSVSTLKIQRTQQEDSAVYLCASSFGIREGTDTQYFGPGTRLTVL.

The chain employs TRBV27 and TRBJ2-7; a possible D gene is TRBD1 (6 bases). Germline lookup yields CDR1 MNHEY and CDR2 SMNVEV (reference sequence). The V end lost 4 bases, the J end lost 0 bases, and 13 bases lay between the germline ends. CDR3 length equals 15 residues. CDR3: CASSSDRRYSYEQYF. The DNA of the CDR3 is TGTGCCAGCAGTTCCGACAGGCGCTACTCCTACGAGCAGTACTTC.